This T cell receptor (beta chain) was profiled in a study of T-cell reconstitution after alpha-beta-depleted transplantation in children. The sample holds many counts of this clonotype. The V gene lost 0 bases and the J gene lost 11 bases, with 10 bases spanning the gap. Germline CDR1 is LGHDT and CDR2 is YNNKEL (reference sequence). The CDR3 has 13 amino acids. Unique molecular identifiers were built into the TCRbeta library. TCRdb itself ran the PCR reads through MiXCR, one entry per CDR3 protein. The profile shows roughly 100,000 distinct CDR3 sequences, 7% to 9% of them singletons. The genes are TRBV3-1 and TRBJ1-4; D not certain. The material was PBMCs from the stem cell graft donor, obtained from the stem cell graft. The sequence was obtained from a human donor who donated a stem cell graft to a child with congenital amegakaryocytic thrombocytopenia. CDR3 DNA sequence: TGTGCCAGCAGCCAAGATCGCACCGGGAAACTGTTTTTT. It encodes CASSQDRTGKLFF.